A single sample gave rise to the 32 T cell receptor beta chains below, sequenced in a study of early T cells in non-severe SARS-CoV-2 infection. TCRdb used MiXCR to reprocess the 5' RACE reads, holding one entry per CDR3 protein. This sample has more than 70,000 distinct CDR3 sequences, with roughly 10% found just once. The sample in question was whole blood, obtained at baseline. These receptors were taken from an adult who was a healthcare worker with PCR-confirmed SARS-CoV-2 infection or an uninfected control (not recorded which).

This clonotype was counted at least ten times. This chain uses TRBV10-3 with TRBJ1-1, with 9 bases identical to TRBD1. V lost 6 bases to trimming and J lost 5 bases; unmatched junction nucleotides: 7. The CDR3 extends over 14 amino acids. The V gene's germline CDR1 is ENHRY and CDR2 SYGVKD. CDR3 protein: CAIRSDRGETEAFF. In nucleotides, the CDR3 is TGTGCCATCAGGTCGGACAGGGGCGAAACTGAAGCTTTCTTT.

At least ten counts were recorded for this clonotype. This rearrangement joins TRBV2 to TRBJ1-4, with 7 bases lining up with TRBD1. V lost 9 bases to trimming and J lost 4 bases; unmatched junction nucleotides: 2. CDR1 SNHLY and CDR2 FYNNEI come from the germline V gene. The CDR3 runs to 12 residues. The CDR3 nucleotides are TGTGCCAGAGGGGGCCTTAATGAAAAACTGTTTTTT. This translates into CARGGLNEKLFF.

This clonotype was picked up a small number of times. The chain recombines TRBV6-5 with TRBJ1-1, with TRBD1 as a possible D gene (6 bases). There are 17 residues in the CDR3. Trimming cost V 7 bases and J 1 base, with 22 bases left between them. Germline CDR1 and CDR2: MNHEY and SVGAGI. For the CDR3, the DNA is TGTGCCAGCACCAAGACCGGGACACCTGGGAGGAACACTGAAGCTTTCTTT. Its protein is CASTKTGTPGRNTEAFF.

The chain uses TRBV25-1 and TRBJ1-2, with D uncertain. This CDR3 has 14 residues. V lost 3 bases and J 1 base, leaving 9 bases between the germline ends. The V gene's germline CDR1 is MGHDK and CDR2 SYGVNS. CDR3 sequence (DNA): TGTGCCAGCAGTGAGGGCTGGGATAACTATGGCTACACCTTC. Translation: CASSEGWDNYGYTF.

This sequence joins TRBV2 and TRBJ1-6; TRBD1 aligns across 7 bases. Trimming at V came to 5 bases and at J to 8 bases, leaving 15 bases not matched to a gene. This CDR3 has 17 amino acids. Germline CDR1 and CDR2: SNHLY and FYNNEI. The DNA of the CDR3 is TGTGCCAGCAGTAGGGCGCGGACAGGAACTTCTCATTCACCCCTCCACTTT. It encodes CASSRARTGTSHSPLHF.

The CDR3 DNA is TGTGCCAGCAGTTACTCGAACCTTAACTATGGCTACACCTTC. It translates to CASSYSNLNYGYTF. The V call is TRBV6-5, the J call TRBJ1-2; D is uncertain. Germline CDR1 and CDR2: MNHEY and SVGAGI. This CDR3 spans 14 amino acids. The ends were cut back, 0 bases at V and 1 base at J, with 6 bases in the middle.

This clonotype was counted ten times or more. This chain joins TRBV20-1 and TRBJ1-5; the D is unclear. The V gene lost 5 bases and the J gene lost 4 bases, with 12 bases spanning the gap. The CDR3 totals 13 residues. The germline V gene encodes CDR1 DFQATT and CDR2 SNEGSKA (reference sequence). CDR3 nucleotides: TGCAGTGCTTTACGAGATCCAAATCAGCCCCAGCATTTT. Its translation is CSALRDPNQPQHF.

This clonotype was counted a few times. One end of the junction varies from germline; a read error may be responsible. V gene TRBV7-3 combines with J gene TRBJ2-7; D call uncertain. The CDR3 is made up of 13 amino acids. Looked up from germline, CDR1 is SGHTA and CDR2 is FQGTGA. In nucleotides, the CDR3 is TGTGCCAGCAGCGTAACTGGAAAATACGAGCAGTACTTC. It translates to CASSVTGKYEQYF.

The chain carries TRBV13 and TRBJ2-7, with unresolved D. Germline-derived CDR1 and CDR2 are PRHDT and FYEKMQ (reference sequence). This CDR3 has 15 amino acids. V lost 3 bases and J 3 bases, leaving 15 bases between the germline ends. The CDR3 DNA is TGTGCCAGCAGCTTTTCCTCGTCAGCTAACTACGAGCAGTACTTC. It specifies CASSFSSSANYEQYF.

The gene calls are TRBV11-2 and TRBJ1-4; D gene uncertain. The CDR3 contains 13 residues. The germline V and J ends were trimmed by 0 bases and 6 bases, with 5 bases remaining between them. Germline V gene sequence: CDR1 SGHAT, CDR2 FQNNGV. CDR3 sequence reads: CASSLDRDEKLFF. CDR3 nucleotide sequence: TGTGCCAGCAGCTTAGACCGAGATGAAAAACTGTTTTTT.

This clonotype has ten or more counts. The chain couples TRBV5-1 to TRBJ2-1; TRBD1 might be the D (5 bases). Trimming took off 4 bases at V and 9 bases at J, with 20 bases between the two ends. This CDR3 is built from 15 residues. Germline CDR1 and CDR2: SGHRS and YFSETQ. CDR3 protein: CASSLSQGLIGEQFF. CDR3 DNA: TGCGCCAGCAGCCTTTCTCAGGGTTTGATCGGTGAGCAGTTCTTC.

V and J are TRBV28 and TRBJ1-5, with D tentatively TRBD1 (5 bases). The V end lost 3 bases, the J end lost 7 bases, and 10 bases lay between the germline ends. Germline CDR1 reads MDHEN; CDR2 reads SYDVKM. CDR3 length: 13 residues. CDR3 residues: CASSLGVGQPQHF. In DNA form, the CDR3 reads TGTGCCAGCAGTTTGGGGGTAGGACAGCCCCAGCATTTT.

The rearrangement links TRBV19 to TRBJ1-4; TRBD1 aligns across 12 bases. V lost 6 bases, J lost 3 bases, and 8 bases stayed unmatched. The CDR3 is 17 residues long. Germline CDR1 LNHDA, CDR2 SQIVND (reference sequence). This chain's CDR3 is CASSPPGTGGSNEKLFF. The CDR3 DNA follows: TGTGCCAGTAGCCCACCCGGGACAGGGGGCTCTAATGAAAAACTGTTTTTT.

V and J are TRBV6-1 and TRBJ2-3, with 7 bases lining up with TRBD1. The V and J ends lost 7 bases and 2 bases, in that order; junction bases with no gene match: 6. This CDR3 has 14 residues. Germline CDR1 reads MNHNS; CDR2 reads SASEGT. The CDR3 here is CASKRGQTTDTQYF. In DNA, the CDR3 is TGTGCCAGCAAAAGGGGACAGACCACAGATACGCAGTATTTT.

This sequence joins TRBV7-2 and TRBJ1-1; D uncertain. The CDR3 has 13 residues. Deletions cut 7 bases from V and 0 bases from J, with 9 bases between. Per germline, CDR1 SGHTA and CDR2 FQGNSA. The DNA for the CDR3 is TGTGCCAGCATGAAGGCGATGAACACTGAAGCTTTCTTT. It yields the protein CASMKAMNTEAFF. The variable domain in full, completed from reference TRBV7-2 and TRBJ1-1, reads GAGVSQSPSNKVTEKGKDVELRCDPISGHTALYWYRQSLGQGLEFLIYFQGNSAPDKSGLPSDRFSAERTGGSVSTLTIQRTQQEDSAVYLCASMKAMNTEAFFGQGTRLTVV.

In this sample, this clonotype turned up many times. CDR3 bases: TGCGCCAGCAGCCAAAACCTGGCCGTCGCGACAGATACGCAGTATTTT. This gives the protein CASSQNLAVATDTQYF. The chain is built from TRBV4-3 and TRBJ2-3; unclear D gene. The germline V gene has CDR1 LGHNA and CDR2 YSLEER. The CDR3 loop spans 16 amino acids. Trimming took off 2 bases at V and 3 bases at J, with 15 bases between the two ends.

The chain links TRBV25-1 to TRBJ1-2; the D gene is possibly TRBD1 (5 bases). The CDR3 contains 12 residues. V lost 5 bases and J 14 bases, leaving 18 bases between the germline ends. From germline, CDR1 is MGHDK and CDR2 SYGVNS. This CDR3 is CASSRGPLESTF. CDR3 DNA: TGTGCCAGCAGTCGGGGACCGCTGGAAAGTACCTTC.

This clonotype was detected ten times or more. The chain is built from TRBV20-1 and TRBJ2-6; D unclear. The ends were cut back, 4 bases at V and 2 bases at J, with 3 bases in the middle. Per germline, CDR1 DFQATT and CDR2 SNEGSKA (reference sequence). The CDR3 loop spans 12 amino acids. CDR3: CSATPGANVLTF. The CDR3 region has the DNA TGCAGTGCTACGCCTGGGGCCAACGTCCTGACTTTC.

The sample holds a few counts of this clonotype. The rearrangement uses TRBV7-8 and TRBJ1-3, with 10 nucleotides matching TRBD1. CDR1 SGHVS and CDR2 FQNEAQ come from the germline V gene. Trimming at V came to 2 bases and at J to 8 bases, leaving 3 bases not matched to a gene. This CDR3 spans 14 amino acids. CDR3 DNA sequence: TGTGCCAGCAGCTTAAATGGACAGGGGGACACCATATATTTT. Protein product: CASSLNGQGDTIYF.

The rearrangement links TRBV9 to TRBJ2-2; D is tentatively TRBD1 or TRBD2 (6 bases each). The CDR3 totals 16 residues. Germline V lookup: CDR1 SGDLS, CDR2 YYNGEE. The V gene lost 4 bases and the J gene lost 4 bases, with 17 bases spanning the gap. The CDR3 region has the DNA TGTGCCAGCAGCTTATACCCGGGGGCGGGCACCGGGGAGCTGTTTTTT. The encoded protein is CASSLYPGAGTGELFF. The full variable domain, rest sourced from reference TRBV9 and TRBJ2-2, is DSGVTQTPKHLITATGQRVTLRCSPRSGDLSVYWYQQSLDQGLQFLIQYYNGEERAKGNILERFSAQQFPDLHSELNLSSLELGDSALYFCASSLYPGAGTGELFFGEGSRLTVL.

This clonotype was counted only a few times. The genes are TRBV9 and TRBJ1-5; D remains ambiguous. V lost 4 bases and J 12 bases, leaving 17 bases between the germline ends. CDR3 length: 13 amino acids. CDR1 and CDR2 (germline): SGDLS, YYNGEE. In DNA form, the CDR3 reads TGTGCCAGCAGCCCGGAACTTAACGGGGTCCAGCATTTT. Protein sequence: CASSPELNGVQHF. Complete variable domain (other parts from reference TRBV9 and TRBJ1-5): DSGVTQTPKHLITATGQRVTLRCSPRSGDLSVYWYQQSLDQGLQFLIQYYNGEERAKGNILERFSAQQFPDLHSELNLSSLELGDSALYFCASSPELNGVQHFGDGTRLSIL.

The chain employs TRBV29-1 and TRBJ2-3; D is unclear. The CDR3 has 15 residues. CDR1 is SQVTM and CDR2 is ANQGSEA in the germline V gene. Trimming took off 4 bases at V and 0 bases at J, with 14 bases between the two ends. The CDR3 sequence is CSVVSSGPSTDTQYF. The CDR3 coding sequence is TGCAGCGTTGTGTCCAGTGGGCCCAGCACAGATACGCAGTATTTT.

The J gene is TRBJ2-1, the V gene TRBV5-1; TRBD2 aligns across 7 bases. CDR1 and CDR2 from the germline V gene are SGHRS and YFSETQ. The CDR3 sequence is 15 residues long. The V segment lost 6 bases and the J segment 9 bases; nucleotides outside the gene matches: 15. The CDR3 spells CASTPPGEGNGEQFF. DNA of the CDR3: TGCGCCAGCACCCCCCCCGGGGAGGGAAATGGTGAGCAGTTCTTC.

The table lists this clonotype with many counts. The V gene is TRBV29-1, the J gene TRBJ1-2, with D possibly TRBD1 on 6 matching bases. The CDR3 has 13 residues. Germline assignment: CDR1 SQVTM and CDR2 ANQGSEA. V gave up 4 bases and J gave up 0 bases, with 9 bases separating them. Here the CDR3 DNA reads TGCAGCGTTGGGACAGACGCTAACTATGGCTACACCTTC. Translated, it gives CSVGTDANYGYTF.

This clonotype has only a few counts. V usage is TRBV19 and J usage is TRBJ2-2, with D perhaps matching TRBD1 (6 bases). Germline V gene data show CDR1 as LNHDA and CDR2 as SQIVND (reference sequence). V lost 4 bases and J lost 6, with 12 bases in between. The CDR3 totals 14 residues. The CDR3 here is CASSTHREAGELFF. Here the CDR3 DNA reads TGTGCCAGTAGTACACACAGGGAAGCCGGGGAGCTGTTTTTT.

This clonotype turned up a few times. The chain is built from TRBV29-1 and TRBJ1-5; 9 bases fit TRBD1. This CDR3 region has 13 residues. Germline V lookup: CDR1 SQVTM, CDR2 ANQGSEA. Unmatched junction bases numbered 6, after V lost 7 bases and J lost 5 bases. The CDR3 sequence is CSAGTGTDQPQHF. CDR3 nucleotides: TGCAGCGCCGGGACAGGGACGGATCAGCCCCAGCATTTT.

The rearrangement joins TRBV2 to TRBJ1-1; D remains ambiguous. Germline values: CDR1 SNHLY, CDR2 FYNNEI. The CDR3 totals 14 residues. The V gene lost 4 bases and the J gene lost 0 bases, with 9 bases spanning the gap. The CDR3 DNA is TGTGCCAGCAGTGCACATACCATGAACACTGAAGCTTTCTTT. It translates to CASSAHTMNTEAFF.

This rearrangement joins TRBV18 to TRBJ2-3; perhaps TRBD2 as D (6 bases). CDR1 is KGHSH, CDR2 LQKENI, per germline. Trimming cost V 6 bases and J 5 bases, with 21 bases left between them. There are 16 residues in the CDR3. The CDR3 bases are TGTGCCAGCTCGCGCTCCGGGAGCCTAGGAGGAGATACGCAGTATTTT. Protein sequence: CASSRSGSLGGDTQYF.

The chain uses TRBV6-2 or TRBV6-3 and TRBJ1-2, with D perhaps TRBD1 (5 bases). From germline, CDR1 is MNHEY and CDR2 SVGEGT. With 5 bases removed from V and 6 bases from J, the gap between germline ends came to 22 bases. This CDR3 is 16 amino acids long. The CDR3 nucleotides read TGTGCCAGCAGTCAAACCGCGCCTGACAGTCCCCATGGCTACACCTTC. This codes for CASSQTAPDSPHGYTF.

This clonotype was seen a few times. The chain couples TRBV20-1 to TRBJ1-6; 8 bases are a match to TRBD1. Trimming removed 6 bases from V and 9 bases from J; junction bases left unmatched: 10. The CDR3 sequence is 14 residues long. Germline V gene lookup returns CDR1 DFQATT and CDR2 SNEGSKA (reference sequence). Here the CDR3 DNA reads TGCAGTGCAACTACGGGACAGGCCTTTTCACCCCTCCACTTT. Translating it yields CSATTGQAFSPLHF.

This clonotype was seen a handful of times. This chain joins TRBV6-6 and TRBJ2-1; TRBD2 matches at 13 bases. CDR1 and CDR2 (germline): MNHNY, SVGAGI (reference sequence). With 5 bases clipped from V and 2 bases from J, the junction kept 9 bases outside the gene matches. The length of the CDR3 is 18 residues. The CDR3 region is CASSRTSGGYSTYNEQFF. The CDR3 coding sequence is TGTGCCAGCAGTCGGACTAGCGGGGGCTATTCTACCTACAATGAGCAGTTCTTC.

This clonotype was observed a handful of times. The CDR3, as DNA: TGTGCCAGCTCACCAGAGGGGGGATCGTTTGGCTACACCTTC. Residues: CASSPEGGSFGYTF. The chain links TRBV18 to TRBJ1-2, with D tentatively TRBD1 (6 bases). Deletions cut 2 bases from V and 7 bases from J, with 14 bases between. Per germline, CDR1 KGHSH and CDR2 LQKENI. This CDR3 has 14 residues. The whole variable domain, filled in from reference TRBV18 and TRBJ1-2, reads NAGVMQNPRHLVRRRGQEARLRCSPMKGHSHVYWYRQLPEEGLKFMVYLQKENIIDESGMPKERFSAEFPKEGPSILRIQQVVRGDSAAYFCASSPEGGSFGYTFGSGTRLTVV.